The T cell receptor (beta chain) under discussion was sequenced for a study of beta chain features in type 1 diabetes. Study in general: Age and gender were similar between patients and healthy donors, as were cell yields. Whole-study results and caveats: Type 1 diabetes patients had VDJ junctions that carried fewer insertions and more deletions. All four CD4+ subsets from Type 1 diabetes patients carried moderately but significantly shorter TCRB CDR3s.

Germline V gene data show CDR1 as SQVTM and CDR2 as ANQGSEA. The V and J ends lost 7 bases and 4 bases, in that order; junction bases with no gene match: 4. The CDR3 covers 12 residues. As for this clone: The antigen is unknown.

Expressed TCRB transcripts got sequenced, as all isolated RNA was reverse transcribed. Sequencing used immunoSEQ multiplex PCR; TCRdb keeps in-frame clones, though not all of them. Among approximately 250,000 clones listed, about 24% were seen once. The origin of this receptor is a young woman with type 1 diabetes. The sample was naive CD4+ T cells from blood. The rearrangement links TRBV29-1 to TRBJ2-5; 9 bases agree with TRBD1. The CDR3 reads CSAGTGTETQYF. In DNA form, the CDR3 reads TGCAGCGCCGGGACAGGGACAGAGACCCAGTACTTC.